Presented here are 11 T cell receptor beta chains from one specimen sequenced in a study of T cell repertoires in cytomegalovirus infection. TCRdb used MiXCR to reprocess the reads, holding one entry per CDR3 protein. The sample yields under 850,000 distinct CDR3 sequences, 30% to 40% seen once. Antigens of these TCRs are unknown. Sequenced material: cultured PBMCs, taken from culture after CMV antigen stimulation. These TCRs come from a human donor in good health (CMV status not recorded). Some clones in this sample may be carry-over from other donors' samples.

This clonotype was observed at least ten times. The V gene is TRBV7-2, the J gene TRBJ1-2, with 7 bases fitting TRBD1. From germline, CDR1 is SGHTA and CDR2 FQGNSA. V was pared by 3 bases and J by 4 bases, with 2 bases of the junction left unmatched. The CDR3 has 13 amino acids. CDR3 in DNA: TGTGCCAGCAGCTTCAGGGGGGTCTATGGCTACACCTTC. This translates into CASSFRGVYGYTF.

A few counts support this clonotype. CDR3 coding DNA: TGTGCCAGCAGTCCCGGAATTGTGGGAACCTACGAGCAGTACTTC. Residues: CASSPGIVGTYEQYF. The V call is TRBV28, the J call TRBJ2-7; D is uncertain. The V and J ends lost 5 bases and 2 bases respectively, with 16 bases between them. Germline values: CDR1 MDHEN, CDR2 SYDVKM. This CDR3 contains 15 residues.

The V and J genes are TRBV6-1 and TRBJ1-4; D might be TRBD1 (6 bases). The germline CDR1 and CDR2 sequences are MNHNS and SASEGT. The CDR3 extends over 16 amino acids. V was pared by 3 bases and J by 7 bases, with 18 bases between. The CDR3 bases are TGTGCCAGCAGTGAGAAAATGGGGGCAAGCGGTGAAAAACTGTTTTTT. It encodes CASSEKMGASGEKLFF.

Many counts were recorded for this clonotype. V and J are TRBV7-2 and TRBJ2-5; TRBD1 aligns across 7 bases. Germline V CDR1 and CDR2: SGHTA, FQGNSA. The CDR3 is 13 amino acids. With 6 bases clipped from V and 5 bases from J, the junction kept 6 bases outside the gene matches. CDR3 in DNA: TGTGCCAGCAGACCAGGGGGATTGGAGACCCAGTACTTC. Translated: CASRPGGLETQYF.

This clonotype was recorded a few times. V is TRBV7-2 and J is TRBJ2-1; the D call may be TRBD1 or TRBD2 (5 bases each). CDR1 SGHTA and CDR2 FQGNSA come from the germline V gene. Trimming shortened V by 3 bases and J by 2 bases, and 11 bases separated the two germline ends. The CDR3 length is 15 residues. The CDR3 DNA is TGTGCCAGCAGCTTGGGGGTCGGGACCTACAATGAGCAGTTCTTC. It is translated as CASSLGVGTYNEQFF.

The rearrangement uses TRBV30 and TRBJ2-1; 14 bases fit TRBD2. J gave up 0 bases and V 2 bases, and 21 bases lay outside the gene matches. The CDR3 is 23 residues long. Germline V gene data show CDR1 as GTSNPN and CDR2 as SVGIG (reference sequence). CDR3 amino acids: CAWSRGRQTTSGRAKGSYNEQFF. The CDR3 DNA sequence: TGTGCCTGGAGTAGGGGCCGACAGACGACTAGCGGGAGGGCTAAGGGCTCCTACAATGAGCAGTTCTTC.

The V call is TRBV7-4, the J call TRBJ2-1, with 9 nucleotides matching TRBD2. The CDR3 covers 20 residues. Germline CDR1 reads SGHVT; CDR2 reads SQSDAQ. Trimming took 1 base from V and 4 from J; bases not matched to a gene: 17. The CDR3: CASSLGIKREAASRYNEQFF. CDR3 DNA sequence: TGTGCCAGCAGCTTAGGTATTAAGCGGGAGGCCGCGAGTAGGTACAATGAGCAGTTCTTC.

V is TRBV28 and J is TRBJ1-1; no firm D call. The CDR3 is 14 amino acids. V was clipped by 3 bases and J by 7 bases, with 15 bases between them. Germline CDR1 and CDR2: MDHEN and SYDVKM. The CDR3 nucleotides are TGTGCCAGCAGTTTGACTTTGAGCGCAGGTGAAGCTTTCTTT. Encoded protein: CASSLTLSAGEAFF.

This clonotype was counted many times. The chain links TRBV7-6 to TRBJ1-1; D is undetermined. The V gene's germline CDR1 is SGHVS and CDR2 FNYEAQ. Trimming cost V 1 base and J 3 bases, with 6 bases left between them. This CDR3 is built from 13 residues. The CDR3 sequence is CASSLVTYTEAFF. The CDR3 bases are TGTGCCAGCAGCTTAGTGACGTACACTGAAGCTTTCTTT.

The V call is TRBV24-1, the J call TRBJ2-2; 12 bases agree with TRBD2. Germline V gene sequence: CDR1 KGHDR, CDR2 SFDVKD. After removal of 4 bases from V and 2 bases from J, the junction contained 4 bases not matched to a gene. CDR3 length: 17 amino acids. The CDR3 nucleotides are TGTGCCACCAGTGACCGGACTAGCGGGGATAACACCGGGGAGCTGTTTTTT. It codes for CATSDRTSGDNTGELFF.

A remark on this clonotype: A read error may be the cause here, since a much bigger clone is one base away. This CDR3 reads CASRHGTANQPQHF. The CDR3 DNA follows: TGTGCCAGCAGACACGGGACAGCCAATCAGCCCCAGCATTTT. The chain uses TRBV2 and TRBJ1-5, with 7 bases lining up with TRBD1. The V and J ends lost 6 bases and 3 bases, in that order; junction bases with no gene match: 5. In germline, CDR1 is SNHLY, CDR2 FYNNEI. This CDR3 contains 14 residues.